The clone carrying this T cell receptor (beta chain) has only one observation. Its antigen is as yet unknown. The CDR3 has 13 amino acids. V lost 8 bases, J lost 3 bases, and 12 bases lay in between. The germline V gene has CDR1 MNHEY and CDR2 SMNVEV (reference sequence). The sample originates from a study of memory B cells and T cells in multiple sclerosis. Overall study findings and caveats: Normalization was needed because clone-set size differences affected shared clonotype counts.

Assay used: immunoSEQ multiplex PCR; TCRdb lists only in-frame clones, some missing. This table has about 45,000 clones, about 80% appearing once. CFSE-dim autoproliferating and CFSE-high non-proliferating T cells from unstimulated culture were sequenced separately. Replicate wells were pooled after six to eight days of stimulus-free culture of roughly 5x10^7 CFSE-labeled PBMCs. CFSE at 0.4 to 0.6 uM labeled the PBMCs, which were then cultured unstimulated. This clonotype was obtained from a human donor with multiple sclerosis. Input material: PBMCs from blood kept in culture. This sequence joins TRBV27 and TRBJ2-3; no reliable D call. The CDR3 coding sequence is TGTGCCAGCGGAGCCTTTTTGACAGATACGCAGTATTTT. It is translated as CASGAFLTDTQYF.